This TCR beta chain was recorded in a study of blood T cell repertoires in COVID-19. On the study more broadly: PBMCs, B-cell-depleted T cells, or T cells provided the cDNA or gDNA that made up the material.

Per the original data handling: Amplifying reference gene primers gave estimates of nucleated cell counts. The protocol was immunoSEQ multiplex PCR, while the TCRdb copy is restricted to in-frame clones and leaves out a portion. V and J calls and clone size are as listed in that table; D and trimming were resolved from the DNA. In the table there are 130,000 to 150,000 clones, 88% of which are singletons. The CDR3 runs 14 residues. Between the trimmed V and J ends, which lost 6 bases and 1 base, there was a span of 10 bases. Germline V gives CDR1 SNHLY, CDR2 FYNNEI. The material sequenced was peripheral blood. The genes are TRBV2 and TRBJ1-3; D gene ambiguous. The TCR sequence derives from a man between 65 and 79 years old with acute or convalescent COVID-19. The CDR3 sequence is CASSETTSGNTIYF. The DNA of the CDR3 is TGTGCCAGCAGCGAGACAACTTCTGGAAACACCATATATTTT.